Each of the 19 T cell receptor beta chains below was sequenced from the same sample in a study of T cell responses to AZD1222 COVID-19 vaccine. Here immunoSEQ multiplex PCR was the method, and the copy in TCRdb shows in-frame clones only, minus some. This table has under 80,000 clones, roughly 80% appearing once. This specimen was peripheral blood, taken on day 0 of AZD1222 vaccination. Every receptor here comes from an adult in good health.

The genes are TRBV9 and TRBJ1-2; 7 bases agree with TRBD1. This CDR3 spans 15 amino acids. In germline, CDR1 is SGDLS, CDR2 YYNGEE. With V trimmed by 4 bases and J by 4 bases, 10 bases remained unmatched. DNA of the CDR3: TGTGCCAGCAGCTCCGGGACAGCTCACTTCTATGGCTACACCTTC. Its translation is CASSSGTAHFYGYTF.

The chain uses TRBV28 and TRBJ2-1; D unresolved. CDR1 MDHEN and CDR2 SYDVKM come from the germline V gene. V was shortened by 2 bases and J by 6 bases, with 14 bases between the two germline ends. This CDR3 comprises 15 residues. The CDR3 coding sequence is TGTGCCAGCAGTTTAACTCATGAGGCCGGCAATGAGCAGTTCTTC. Encoded protein: CASSLTHEAGNEQFF.

The chain recombines TRBV27 with TRBJ1-5, with D tentatively TRBD1 (6 bases). The germline V gene has CDR1 MNHEY and CDR2 SMNVEV (reference sequence). This CDR3 comprises 15 residues. With 10 bases removed from V and 1 base from J, the gap between germline ends came to 17 bases. CDR3 region: CATRRGAGSNQPQHF. The CDR3 region has the DNA TGTGCCACCCGCCGGGGGGCCGGGAGCAATCAGCCCCAGCATTTT.

This chain connects TRBV18 to TRBJ1-3; weak D call: TRBD1 (6 bases). V was pared by 6 bases and J by 0 bases, with 12 bases between. This CDR3 region has 15 residues. Looked up from germline, CDR1 is KGHSH and CDR2 is LQKENI. The CDR3 here is CASSPGQPSGNTIYF. The CDR3 region has the DNA TGTGCCAGCTCGCCGGGACAACCCTCTGGAAACACCATATATTTT.

The chain combines TRBV11-2 with TRBJ1-1; D is unclear. The germline CDR1 and CDR2 sequences are SGHAT and FQNNGV. The CDR3 has 12 amino acids. Trimming removed 4 bases from V and 8 bases from J, with 11 bases in between. The CDR3 DNA reads as TGTGCCAGCAGCTCACCGAGAGGGGAAGCTTTCTTT. Translating it yields CASSSPRGEAFF.

Comments on this clone: Other nucleotide sequences from this sample produce the same CDR3. The V and J genes are TRBV5-1 and TRBJ2-5; D call uncertain. The CDR3 length is 11 residues. Deletions cut 0 bases from V and 5 bases from J, with 2 bases between. Germline V lookup: CDR1 SGHRS, CDR2 YFSETQ. In DNA, the CDR3 is TGCGCCAGCAGCTTGGAGGAGACCCAGTACTTC. This codes for CASSLEETQYF.

The chain has TRBV9 and TRBJ2-7, with a possible D match to TRBD2 (6 bases). Trimming left V 0 bases short and J 2 bases short, with 9 bases between. The germline V gene has CDR1 SGDLS and CDR2 YYNGEE. The CDR3 has 14 residues. The chain's CDR3 is CASSVDGRAYEQYF. The CDR3 DNA reads TGTGCCAGCAGCGTAGACGGGAGAGCCTACGAGCAGTACTTC.

The rearrangement links TRBV14 to TRBJ1-4; D not certain. The CDR3 spans 15 residues. Germline V gives CDR1 SGHDN, CDR2 FVKESK. Between the trimmed V and J ends, which lost 1 base and 5 bases, there was a span of 11 bases. CDR3 in amino acids: CASSQAGNPNEKLFF. CDR3 in DNA: TGTGCCAGCAGCCAAGCGGGGAACCCGAATGAAAAACTGTTTTTT.

This chain links TRBV19 with TRBJ1-1; D not resolved. Between the trimmed V and J ends, which lost 3 bases and 0 bases, there was a span of 8 bases. The length of the CDR3 is 14 residues. Germline CDR1 and CDR2: LNHDA and SQIVND (reference sequence). The CDR3 protein is CASSIWTVNTEAFF. Written as DNA, the CDR3 is TGTGCCAGTAGTATTTGGACGGTGAACACTGAAGCTTTCTTT.

This chain joins TRBV18 and TRBJ2-1; 10 positions match TRBD1. The germline gives CDR1 KGHSH, CDR2 LQKENI. The CDR3 consists of 15 residues. V gave up 4 bases and J gave up 13 bases; unmatched junction bases: 13. The CDR3 nucleotides are TGTGCCAGCTCACTCCAGGGACAGGGGATTCACACCCAGTTCTTC. This codes for CASSLQGQGIHTQFF.

V gene TRBV7-2 combines with J gene TRBJ2-3; 7 bases match TRBD1. This CDR3 contains 18 residues. Trimming removed 5 bases from V and 1 base from J; junction bases left unmatched: 15. Germline values: CDR1 SGHTA, CDR2 FQGNSA. CDR3 DNA: TGTGCCAGCAGCCGTGGACAGGTAATTATTCTATGCACAGATACGCAGTATTTT. Translation: CASSRGQVIILCTDTQYF.

The chain has TRBV7-6 and TRBJ2-7, with D tentatively TRBD1 (6 bases). From germline, CDR1 is SGHVS and CDR2 FNYEAQ. The CDR3 runs to 16 residues. V shed 8 bases and J shed 2 bases, with 22 bases lying between them. The DNA for the CDR3 is TGTGCCAGCGGGCCGCCGTCCGGGACAACTACCTACGAGCAGTACTTC. It translates to CASGPPSGTTTYEQYF.

The J gene is TRBJ1-5, the V gene TRBV12-2; TRBD1, as called in the table, went unchecked against the DNA. TRBV12-2 is flagged as a pseudogene. The CDR3 sequence is 14 residues long. Here the CDR3 reads CASRKTVGNQPQHF. The CDR3 coding sequence is TGTGCAAGTCGCAAGACAGTGGGGAATCAGCCCCAGCATTTT.

J is TRBJ2-5 and V is TRBV18; TRBD1 matches at 9 bases. In germline, CDR1 is KGHSH, CDR2 LQKENI. The length of the CDR3 is 15 residues. The V segment lost 4 bases and the J segment 3 bases; nucleotides outside the gene matches: 6. CDR3 protein: CASSLGTGTKETQYF. The CDR3 DNA sequence: TGTGCCAGCTCACTAGGGACAGGGACCAAAGAGACCCAGTACTTC.

The chain joins TRBV28 to TRBJ1-1; tentative D call: TRBD1 (6 bases). V was cut by 4 bases and J by 1 base, with 10 bases left in between. Germline CDR1 reads MDHEN; CDR2 reads SYDVKM. There are 14 residues in the CDR3. This CDR3 is CASSSGQPNTEAFF. CDR3 nucleotides: TGTGCCAGCAGTTCGGGACAACCGAACACTGAAGCTTTCTTT.

The V gene is TRBV12-3 or TRBV12-4, the J gene TRBJ2-7; D tentatively fits TRBD1 or TRBD2 (5 bases each). V gave up 6 bases and J gave up 2 bases, with 8 bases separating them. This CDR3 has 12 residues. The DNA of the CDR3 is TGTGCCAGCAGCCCGGGGCCCTACGAGCAGTACTTC. Translating it yields CASSPGPYEQYF.

About this clone: This specimen includes other DNA sequences encoding the same CDR3. V usage is TRBV24-1 and J usage is TRBJ1-5; D uncertain. CDR3 length: 12 amino acids. V lost 0 bases to trimming and J lost 4 bases, with 0 bases between them. Germline V CDR1 and CDR2: KGHDR, SFDVKD. The CDR3 DNA follows: TGTGCCACCAGTGATTTGAATCAGCCCCAGCATTTT. Translated: CATSDLNQPQHF.

The V and J genes are TRBV7-9 and TRBJ2-3, with D perhaps matching TRBD1 (5 bases). V gave up 1 base and J gave up 4 bases, with 18 bases separating them. In germline, CDR1 is SEHNR, CDR2 FQNEAQ (reference sequence). The CDR3 loop spans 17 amino acids. CDR3 sequence: CASSLDKGILGADTQYF. As DNA, the CDR3 is TGTGCCAGCAGCTTAGATAAAGGCATTTTAGGGGCAGATACGCAGTATTTT.

V and J are TRBV7-3 and TRBJ2-2, with a tentative D call TRBD2 (6 bases). CDR3 length: 14 amino acids. Deletions cut 5 bases from V and 5 bases from J, with 12 bases between. The germline CDR1 and CDR2 sequences are SGHTA and FQGTGA. CDR3 sequence reads: CASSPGLQTGELFF. The CDR3 DNA follows: TGTGCCAGCAGCCCGGGACTGCAGACCGGGGAGCTGTTTTTT.